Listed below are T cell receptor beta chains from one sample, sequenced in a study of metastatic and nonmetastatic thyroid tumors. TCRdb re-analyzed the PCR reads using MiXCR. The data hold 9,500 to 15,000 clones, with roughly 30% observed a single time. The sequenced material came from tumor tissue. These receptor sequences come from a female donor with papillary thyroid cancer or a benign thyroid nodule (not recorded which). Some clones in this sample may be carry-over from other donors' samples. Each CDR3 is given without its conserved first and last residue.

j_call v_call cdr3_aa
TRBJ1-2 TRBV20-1 SARGTAYGYT
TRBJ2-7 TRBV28 ASSRGASENHEQY
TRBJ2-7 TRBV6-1 ASRAGLVYEQY
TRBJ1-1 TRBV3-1 ASSQGSGSTEAF
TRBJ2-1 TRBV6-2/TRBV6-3 ATVPRVGGDEQF
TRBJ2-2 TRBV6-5 ASSYNRGRNTGELF
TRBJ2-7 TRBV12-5 ASGPETSGSYEQY
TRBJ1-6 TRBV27 ASGRDRNSPLH
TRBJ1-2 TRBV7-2 ASSFGGYGYT
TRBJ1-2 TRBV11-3 ASSFGGLDFPYGYT
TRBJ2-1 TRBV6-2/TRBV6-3 ASSYGEYNEQF
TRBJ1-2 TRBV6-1 ASSPRGQGYT
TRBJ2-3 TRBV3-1 ASSQRDTQY
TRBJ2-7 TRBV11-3 ASSSRDRTHEQY
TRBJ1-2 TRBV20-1 SAPPQGAVGYT
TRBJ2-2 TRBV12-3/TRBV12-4 ASRARQGSTGELF
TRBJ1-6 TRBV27 ASSLWQSSGSPLH